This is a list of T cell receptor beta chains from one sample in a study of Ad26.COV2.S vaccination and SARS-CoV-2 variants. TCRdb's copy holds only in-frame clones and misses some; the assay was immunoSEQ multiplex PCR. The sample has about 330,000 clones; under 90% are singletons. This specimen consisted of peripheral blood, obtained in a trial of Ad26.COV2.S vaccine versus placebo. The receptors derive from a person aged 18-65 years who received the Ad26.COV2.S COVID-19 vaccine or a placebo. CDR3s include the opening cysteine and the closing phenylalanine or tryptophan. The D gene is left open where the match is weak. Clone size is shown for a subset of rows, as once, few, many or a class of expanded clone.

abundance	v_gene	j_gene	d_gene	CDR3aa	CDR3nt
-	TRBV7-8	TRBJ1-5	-	CASSLEQNNQPQHF	TGTGCCAGCAGCTTGGAACAGAACAATCAGCCCCAGCATTTT
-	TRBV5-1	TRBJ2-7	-	CASSSYEAYEQYF	TGCGCCAGCAGCTCGTACGAAGCCTACGAGCAGTACTTC
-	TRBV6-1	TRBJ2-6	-	CASSERISGANVLTF	TGTGCCAGCAGTGAAAGGATCTCTGGGGCCAACGTCCTGACTTTC
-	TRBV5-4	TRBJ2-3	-	CASGTTDTQYF	TGTGCCAGCGGGACCACAGATACGCAGTATTTT
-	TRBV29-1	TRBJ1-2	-	CSVEGEAVLSYGYTF	TGCAGCGTTGAAGGGGAGGCAGTCCTTTCATATGGCTACACCTTC
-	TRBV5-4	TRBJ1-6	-	CASSLGQPNSPLHF	TGTGCCAGCAGCCTCGGACAGCCTAATTCACCCCTCCACTTT
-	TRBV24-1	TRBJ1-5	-	CATSTQGVNQPQHF	TGTGCCACCAGTACCCAGGGTGTCAATCAGCCCCAGCATTTT
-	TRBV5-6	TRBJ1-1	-	CASSWMKVTEAFF	TGTGCCAGCAGCTGGATGAAGGTCACTGAAGCTTTCTTT
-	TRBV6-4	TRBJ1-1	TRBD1	CASSETGQGTLLMNTEAFF	TGTGCCAGCAGTGAAACGGGACAGGGAACCCTTTTAATGAACACTGAAGCTTTCTTT
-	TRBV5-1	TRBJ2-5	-	CASSLYREGTQYF	TGCGCCAGCAGCTTGTATAGGGAAGGGACCCAGTACTTC
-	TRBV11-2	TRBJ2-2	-	CASSLDLVPGELFF	TGTGCCAGCAGCTTAGATCTCGTCCCGGGGGAGCTGTTTTTT
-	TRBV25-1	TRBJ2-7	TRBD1	CASTGTGAVYEQYF	TGTGCCAGTACCGGGACAGGGGCCGTCTACGAGCAGTACTTC
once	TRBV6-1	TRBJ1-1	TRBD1	CASSVSVPGQGAPRRTEAFF	TGTGCCAGCAGTGTTTCCGTGCCGGGACAGGGGGCGCCGAGACGGACTGAAGCTTTCTTT
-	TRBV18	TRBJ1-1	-	CASSPRGEGTEAFF	TGTGCCAGCTCACCACGAGGGGAAGGGACTGAAGCTTTCTTT
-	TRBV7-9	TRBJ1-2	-	CASSLVSVSDGYTF	TGTGCCAGCAGCTTAGTTTCGGTGTCAGATGGCTACACCTTC
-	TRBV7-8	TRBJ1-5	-	CASSSFFLSNQPQHF	TGTGCCAGCAGCTCCTTTTTCCTTAGCAATCAGCCCCAGCATTTT
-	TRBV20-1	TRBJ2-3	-	CSALASDTQYF	TGCAGTGCTTTAGCGTCAGATACGCAGTATTTT
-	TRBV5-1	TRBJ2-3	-	CASSLAAGSGDTQYF	TGCGCCAGCAGCTTGGCGGCTGGGTCGGGAGATACGCAGTATTTT